Presented here are 26 T cell receptor beta chains from one specimen sequenced in a study of blood T cell repertoires in COVID-19. The data were produced by immunoSEQ multiplex PCR, yet TCRdb's version contains in-frame clones alone and is incomplete. The table includes roughly 360,000 clones, around 86% detected once. The specimen was PBMCs or T cells enriched from blood (not recorded which). These receptors all come from a woman aged 45-65 years who had recovered from COVID-19.

V gene TRBV11-3 combines with J gene TRBJ2-2, with a possible D match to TRBD2 (5 bases). The CDR3 sequence is 12 residues long. The V gene's germline CDR1 is SGHNT and CDR2 YENEEA. Between the trimmed V and J ends, which lost 6 bases and 7 bases, there was a span of 9 bases. The CDR3 coding sequence is TGTGCCAGCAGAATACGGGGCGGGGAGCTGTTTTTT. It encodes CASRIRGGELFF. The complete variable domain, with remaining parts taken from reference TRBV11-3 and TRBJ2-2, reads EAGVVQSPRYKIIEKKQPVAFWCNPISGHNTLYWYLQNLGQGPELLIRYENEEAVDDSQLPKDRFSAERLKGVDSTLKIQPAELGDSAVYLCASRIRGGELFFGEGSRLTVL.

The V gene is TRBV5-1, the J gene TRBJ2-2; TRBD2 is a possible D gene (5 bases). Trimming left V 4 bases short and J 3 bases short, with 10 bases between. The germline V gene encodes CDR1 SGHRS and CDR2 YFSETQ. This CDR3 has 14 amino acids. CDR3 sequence reads: CASSTGLDTGELFF. Here the CDR3 DNA reads TGCGCCAGCAGCACGGGGTTGGACACCGGGGAGCTGTTTTTT.

This clone came up a few times. This chain uses TRBV14 with TRBJ1-6; D gene ambiguous. The CDR3 extends over 17 amino acids. Germline lookup yields CDR1 SGHDN and CDR2 FVKESK. Trimming stripped 0 bases from V and 0 bases from J, with 9 bases between. CDR3 DNA: TGTGCCAGCAGCCAAGAAACCCGGAGCTCCTATAATTCACCCCTCCACTTT. Translation: CASSQETRSSYNSPLHF.

The chain uses TRBV6-5 and TRBJ1-4, with D uncertain. CDR3 length: 14 amino acids. The V end lost 7 bases, the J end lost 0 bases, and 9 bases lay between the germline ends. In germline, CDR1 is MNHEY, CDR2 SVGAGI. The CDR3 DNA follows: TGTGCCAGCACATCCAGTACAACTAATGAAAAACTGTTTTTT. Amino acid sequence: CASTSSTTNEKLFF.

This clone was seen more than once but under ten times. This chain links TRBV1 with TRBJ2-1; TRBD1, the D gene given by the table, was not confirmed from the DNA. TRBV1 is termed a pseudogene. The CDR3 runs to 18 residues. The CDR3 reads CTSSQGIPGTRFVNEQFF. As DNA, the CDR3 is TGCACCAGCAGCCAAGGGATCCCCGGGACAAGGTTTGTCAATGAGCAGTTCTTC.

The rearrangement uses TRBV2 and TRBJ1-6; 7 bases line up with TRBD1. V lost 0 bases and J lost 7; bases outside the gene matches: 6. CDR3 length: 16 residues. CDR1 and CDR2 from the germline V gene are SNHLY and FYNNEI. CDR3 residues: CASSEAGGQKNSPLHF. CDR3 in DNA: TGTGCCAGCAGTGAAGCGGGGGGACAGAAGAATTCACCCCTCCACTTT.

CDR3 sequence: CASSALAGGPTDTQYF. The CDR3, as DNA: TGTGCCAGCAGCGCCCTAGCGGGGGGGCCAACAGATACGCAGTATTTT. The chain is built from TRBV9 and TRBJ2-3, with 12 bases matching TRBD2. The ends lost 3 bases at V and 3 bases at J; junction bases unmatched: 5. Germline V gene data show CDR1 as SGDLS and CDR2 as YYNGEE. The CDR3 contains 16 residues.

The V and J genes are TRBV19 and TRBJ1-1, with D hard to call. Trimming took 5 bases from V and 6 from J, leaving 10 bases between them. Germline values: CDR1 LNHDA, CDR2 SQIVND (reference sequence). The CDR3 covers 12 residues. The CDR3 region has the DNA TGTGCCAGTAGTGGGCAGACCTCTGAAGCTTTCTTT. This gives the protein CASSGQTSEAFF.

This clone has only a few counts. The chain carries TRBV9 and TRBJ1-6; possible D gene TRBD1, 6 bases. Per the germline V gene, CDR1 is SGDLS and CDR2 is YYNGEE. The V end lost 6 bases, the J end lost 9 bases, and 19 bases lay between the germline ends. The CDR3 is made up of 15 amino acids. The chain's CDR3 is CASNQLGASVSPLHF. The CDR3 DNA reads TGTGCCAGCAATCAACTGGGGGCTTCTGTTTCACCCCTCCACTTT.

The V and J genes are TRBV3-1 (or the pseudogene TRBV3-2) and TRBJ2-1; TRBD2 matches 9 bases. With V trimmed by 6 bases and J by 9 bases, 9 bases remained unmatched. Germline assignment: CDR1 LGHDT and CDR2 YNNKEL (reference sequence). The CDR3 length is 14 residues. CDR3 coding DNA: TGTGCCAGCAGGTTCAGCGGGAGGAAGGGTGAGCAGTTCTTC. Translated: CASRFSGRKGEQFF.

The V gene is TRBV28, the J gene TRBJ1-5; weak D call: TRBD1 (5 bases). This CDR3 has 20 residues. The V end lost 5 bases, the J end lost 4 bases, and 30 bases lay between the germline ends. Germline CDR1 and CDR2: MDHEN and SYDVKM. The CDR3 spells CASSPAPQTERGLRNQPQHF. As DNA, the CDR3 is TGTGCCAGCAGTCCAGCACCTCAGACAGAACGCGGATTGCGAAATCAGCCCCAGCATTTT.

The J gene is TRBJ2-7, the V gene TRBV2; TRBD2 is a possible D gene (6 bases). Germline CDR1 SNHLY, CDR2 FYNNEI. Trimming pared 8 bases from V and 4 bases from J, leaving 9 bases between. The CDR3 has 11 residues. This CDR3 is CASRAGYEQYF. CDR3 nucleotide sequence: TGTGCCAGCCGGGCGGGATACGAGCAGTACTTC.

The rearrangement links TRBV19 to TRBJ2-1; D call uncertain. The CDR3 covers 13 residues. Germline lookup yields CDR1 LNHDA and CDR2 SQIVND (reference sequence). With 8 bases removed from V and 7 bases from J, the gap between germline ends came to 15 bases. As DNA, the CDR3 is TGTGCCAGTCGAAGTTCCCAGGTGAATGAGCAGTTCTTC. The encoded protein is CASRSSQVNEQFF.

V gene TRBV9 combines with J gene TRBJ1-3, with TRBD1 as a possible D gene (6 bases). Trimming pared 4 bases from V and 8 bases from J, leaving 19 bases between. This CDR3 has 15 residues. The V gene's germline CDR1 is SGDLS and CDR2 YYNGEE. The CDR3 loop reads CASSSQPQGKDTIYF. DNA of the CDR3: TGTGCCAGCAGCTCTCAGCCACAGGGAAAGGACACCATATATTTT.

The chain employs TRBV11-2 and TRBJ1-1, with TRBD1 identical over 8 bases. Germline CDR1 and CDR2: SGHAT and FQNNGV. J gave up 2 bases and V 3 bases, and 5 bases lay outside the gene matches. The CDR3 runs to 15 residues. The CDR3 here is CASSFGRGRNTEAFF. The DNA of the CDR3 is TGTGCCAGCAGCTTCGGCAGGGGGCGTAACACTGAAGCTTTCTTT. Complete variable domain (other parts from reference TRBV11-2 and TRBJ1-1): EAGVAQSPRYKIIEKRQSVAFWCNPISGHATLYWYQQILGQGPKLLIQFQNNGVVDDSQLPKDRFSAERLKGVDSTLKIQPAKLEDSAVYLCASSFGRGRNTEAFFGQGTRLTVV.

This clone was seen a single time. This chain connects TRBV24-1 to TRBJ2-1; D is undetermined. V was pared by 4 bases and J by 7 bases, with 13 bases between. CDR3 length: 14 amino acids. CDR1 is KGHDR and CDR2 is SFDVKD in the germline V gene. The CDR3 coding sequence is TGTGCCACCAGTGACCCCATGAAAGCAAATGAGCAGTTCTTC. Amino acid sequence: CATSDPMKANEQFF.

This clone was counted between two and nine times. CDR3 DNA sequence: TGTGCCACCAGCAGAGATGTGGCAGGCCCTGGAAACACCATATATTTT. Protein: CATSRDVAGPGNTIYF. The rearrangement links TRBV15 to TRBJ1-3; D remains ambiguous. CDR1 LNHNV and CDR2 YYDKDF come from the germline V gene (reference sequence). V shed 0 bases and J shed 2 bases, with 11 bases lying between them. The CDR3 spans 16 residues.

This clone was found a few times. The chain employs TRBV4-2 and TRBJ1-5; 10 bases line up with TRBD1. Losses at the gene ends were 4 bases for V and 9 bases for J; bases not matched to a gene: 9. Germline lookup yields CDR1 LGHNA and CDR2 YNFKEQ. This CDR3 comprises 15 residues. The chain's CDR3 is CASSRDRGQRWPQHF. CDR3 nucleotides: TGTGCCAGCAGCCGCGACAGGGGGCAAAGGTGGCCCCAGCATTTT.

The V and J genes are TRBV5-1 and TRBJ2-1; 14 positions agree with TRBD2. The junction had 6 bases not matched to a gene; V was cut back by 3 bases and J by 10 bases. Germline V gives CDR1 SGHRS, CDR2 YFSETQ. The CDR3 sequence is 15 residues long. This CDR3 is CASSWGLAGVREQFF. In nucleotides, the CDR3 is TGCGCCAGCAGCTGGGGACTAGCGGGAGTTCGGGAGCAGTTCTTC.

The rearrangement joins TRBV19 to TRBJ2-7; D is perhaps TRBD1 (5 bases). The CDR3 totals 16 residues. The germline V and J ends were trimmed by 1 base and 2 bases, with 15 bases remaining between them. Germline CDR1 LNHDA, CDR2 SQIVND (reference sequence). The CDR3 protein is CASSIAGSDTTYEQYF. The CDR3 nucleotides read TGTGCCAGTAGTATAGCCGGGTCGGACACCACCTACGAGCAGTACTTC.

V and J are TRBV13 and TRBJ1-6, with a tentative D call TRBD1 (5 bases). There are 15 residues in the CDR3. Trimming cost V 5 bases and J 7 bases, with 15 bases left between them. Germline CDR1 is PRHDT and CDR2 is FYEKMQ (reference sequence). This CDR3 is CASSPDVSGNSPLHF. CDR3 bases: TGTGCCAGCAGCCCCGACGTATCAGGGAATTCACCCCTCCACTTT.

This clone is a singleton in its sample. This chain's CDR3 is CAWSRGQFSYNSPLHF. Written as DNA, the CDR3 is TGTGCCTGGAGTAGAGGACAGTTCTCCTATAATTCACCCCTCCACTTT. V is TRBV30 and J is TRBJ1-6; possible D gene TRBD1, 6 bases. The CDR3 is made up of 16 amino acids. The germline gives CDR1 GTSNPN, CDR2 SVGIG (reference sequence). V was pared by 2 bases and J by 0 bases, with 11 bases between.

This clone was counted a few times. This chain uses TRBV4-3 with TRBJ2-2, with TRBD1 identical over 9 bases. The V and J ends lost 1 base and 5 bases, in that order; junction bases with no gene match: 11. CDR3 length: 18 residues. Germline values: CDR1 LGHNA, CDR2 YSLEER. The DNA of the CDR3 is TGCGCCAGCAGCCAAGTTCCAATGGGACAGGGTTGGACCGGGGAGCTGTTTTTT. This sequence encodes CASSQVPMGQGWTGELFF.

The chain recombines TRBV7-2 with TRBJ1-6; D is undetermined. Deletions cut 2 bases from V and 9 bases from J, with 17 bases between. This CDR3 region has 16 residues. Germline assignment: CDR1 SGHTA and CDR2 FQGNSA. For the CDR3, the DNA is TGTGCCAGCAGCTTACGTATTGACCTGCGGGGTTCACCCCTCCACTTT. Amino acid sequence: CASSLRIDLRGSPLHF. Full variable domain (missing parts from reference TRBV7-2 and TRBJ1-6): GAGVSQSPSNKVTEKGKDVELRCDPISGHTALYWYRQSLGQGLEFLIYFQGNSAPDKSGLPSDRFSAERTGGSVSTLTIQRTQQEDSAVYLCASSLRIDLRGSPLHFGNGTRLTVT.

This clone has just one count. The genes are TRBV30 and TRBJ1-5, with TRBD1 matching over 8 bases. Losses at the gene ends were 3 bases for V and 6 bases for J; bases not matched to a gene: 7. CDR1 and CDR2 (germline): GTSNPN, SVGIG (reference sequence). The CDR3 is 14 amino acids. The CDR3 reads CAWRGQGGGQPQHF. CDR3 nucleotide sequence: TGTGCCTGGAGAGGACAGGGAGGGGGTCAGCCCCAGCATTTT.

The genes are TRBV19 and TRBJ2-4; D ambiguous. Trimming took off 3 bases at V and 5 bases at J, with 5 bases between the two ends. The length of the CDR3 is 12 residues. The germline gives CDR1 LNHDA, CDR2 SQIVND (reference sequence). CDR3 residues: CASSITENIQYF. For the CDR3, the DNA is TGTGCCAGTAGTATTACAGAAAACATTCAGTACTTC.